The 17 T cell receptor beta chains below all came from one sample that was sequenced in a study of shared clonotypes between healthy human individuals (TCRdb year 2020). Libraries were constructed by the immunoSEQ multiplex PCR assay. The table was pulled from immuneACCESS by TCRdb, which kept in-frame rearrangements only. Such tables lose some clones; where checked, under half of the loss comes from unresolved V genes, and the rest has no known cause. The sample contains around 2.3 million clones, approximately 96% of them found a single time. Around 0.13% of the sample goes to the ten largest clones. Sequencing input: naive CD4+ T cells sorted from blood. The meaning of the sample's cell subset or site label: CD45RA+ positively selected. The receptors stem from a young man in good health.

The gene calls are TRBV19 and TRBJ1-2, with 7 bases identical to TRBD1. V dropped 5 bases and J dropped 8; count of bases not matched to a gene: 5. The CDR3 runs 12 residues. Germline-derived CDR1 and CDR2 are LNHDA and SQIVND (reference sequence). DNA of the CDR3: TGTGCCAGTAGTCGACAGGGCTGGGGCTACACCTTC. The encoded protein is CASSRQGWGYTF.

Of note for this clone: The identical CDR3 is also encoded by other nucleotide sequences in the sample. This chain connects TRBV6-1 to TRBJ2-7, with 7 bases that match TRBD2. Germline-derived CDR1 and CDR2 are MNHNS and SASEGT. V lost 2 bases, J lost 0 bases, and 4 bases stayed unmatched. There are 15 residues in the CDR3. This CDR3 is CASSEFGGSSYEQYF. In DNA form, the CDR3 reads TGTGCCAGCAGTGAATTCGGGGGGAGCTCCTACGAGCAGTACTTC.

This chain uses TRBV5-8 with TRBJ1-5; 7 bases map to TRBD1. The CDR3 sequence is 16 residues long. V was pared by 4 bases and J by 4 bases, with 11 bases of the junction left unmatched. Germline CDR1 SGHTS, CDR2 YDEGEE. The CDR3 region has the DNA TGTGCCAGCAGCCCACGTGGGACAGCATCGAATCAGCCCCAGCATTTT. Its protein is CASSPRGTASNQPQHF.

The rearrangement uses TRBV2 and TRBJ2-6; unclear D gene. Germline V gives CDR1 SNHLY, CDR2 FYNNEI. This CDR3 spans 13 amino acids. Trimming removed 11 bases at V and 0 bases at J, with 8 bases between. The CDR3 sequence: CASESSGANVLTF. CDR3 sequence (DNA): TGTGCCTCCGAATCCTCTGGGGCCAACGTCCTGACTTTC.

The chain couples TRBV6-6 to TRBJ1-2; no firm D call. The V gene's germline CDR1 is MNHNY and CDR2 SVGAGI (reference sequence). Trimming removed 5 bases from V and 0 bases from J, with 13 bases in between. This CDR3 contains 15 residues. The DNA for the CDR3 is TGTGCCAGCAGTCGGACGGGAGCTTCTAACTATGGCTACACCTTC. Protein product: CASSRTGASNYGYTF.

The CDR3 DNA reads as TGTGCCAGCAGCGTAGACGCAGACAGGGGTTTGCGCTACACCTTC. Translating it yields CASSVDADRGLRYTF. The chain joins TRBV9 to TRBJ1-2; the match to TRBD1 covers 8 bases. Unmatched junction bases numbered 10, after V lost 0 bases and J lost 9 bases. The length of the CDR3 is 15 residues. Germline V gene data show CDR1 as SGDLS and CDR2 as YYNGEE.

The chain combines TRBV5-4 with TRBJ2-7; the match to TRBD1 covers 11 bases. The CDR3 is 16 amino acids. In germline, CDR1 is SGHNT, CDR2 YYREEE (reference sequence). The ends lost 4 bases at V and 6 bases at J; junction bases unmatched: 12. CDR3 region: CASSPVRGQGAGEQYF. The CDR3 DNA is TGTGCCAGCAGCCCGGTGAGAGGACAGGGGGCGGGCGAGCAGTACTTC.

This chain connects TRBV28 to TRBJ1-2; D perhaps matches TRBD1 (5 bases). This CDR3 is built from 14 residues. Per the germline V gene, CDR1 is MDHEN and CDR2 is SYDVKM. Trimming left V 7 bases short and J 2 bases short, with 14 bases between. The CDR3 spells CASTVDTTNYGYTF. The CDR3 coding sequence is TGTGCCAGCACTGTGGACACCACGAACTATGGCTACACCTTC.

V and J are TRBV6-1 and TRBJ2-7, with D possibly being TRBD1 (5 bases). This CDR3 region has 14 residues. Germline V CDR1 and CDR2: MNHNS, SASEGT. Trimming took off 4 bases at V and 1 base at J, with 11 bases between the two ends. CDR3 in amino acids: CASSGAGWSYEQYF. In DNA form, the CDR3 reads TGTGCCAGCAGTGGGGCAGGGTGGTCCTACGAGCAGTACTTC.

The count of this clone is one. This rearrangement joins TRBV7-2 to TRBJ2-5, with D unclear. Germline CDR1 is SGHTA and CDR2 is FQGNSA. V was shortened by 3 bases and J by 4 bases, with 6 bases between the two germline ends. CDR3 size: 12 residues. DNA for the CDR3: TGTGCCAGCAGCTTTACAACAGAGACCCAGTACTTC. Its translation: CASSFTTETQYF.

The CDR3 loop reads CSALNQGRYTF. The CDR3 coding sequence is TGCAGTGCCCTGAACCAGGGGCGCTACACCTTC. The gene calls are TRBV20-1 and TRBJ1-2; D might be TRBD1 (6 bases). Germline CDR1 is DFQATT and CDR2 is SNEGSKA (reference sequence). The CDR3 contains 11 residues. Trimming pared 6 bases from V and 9 bases from J, leaving 14 bases between.

This clone appeared a single time. The sample has other DNA sequences that encode this CDR3 too. The chain recombines TRBV29-1 with TRBJ1-1; TRBD1 is a possible D gene (6 bases). CDR1 and CDR2 (germline): SQVTM, ANQGSEA. CDR3 length: 12 residues. The V and J ends lost 6 bases and 2 bases respectively, with 10 bases between them. CDR3 sequence: CSVGQPNTEAFF. CDR3 DNA: TGCAGCGTCGGACAGCCTAACACTGAAGCTTTCTTT.

This sequence joins TRBV6-1 and TRBJ2-2; 11 nucleotides align to TRBD2. Germline lookup yields CDR1 MNHNS and CDR2 SASEGT. The CDR3 is made up of 14 amino acids. The V gene end was trimmed by 9 bases and the J gene end by 7 bases; junction bases not matched to a gene: 7. The CDR3 DNA is TGTGCCAGTTACCTAGCGGGGGGCGTCGGGGAGCTGTTTTTT. Its protein product is CASYLAGGVGELFF.

The chain combines TRBV29-1 with TRBJ1-2; D is undetermined. Looked up from germline, CDR1 is SQVTM and CDR2 is ANQGSEA. The V end was cut by 4 bases, the J end by 3 bases, with 12 bases between. There are 13 residues in the CDR3. The DNA for the CDR3 is TGCAGCGTTGCTCGAGAAGGCCACTATGGCTACACCTTC. Protein product: CSVAREGHYGYTF.

The chain is built from TRBV7-9 and TRBJ2-1, with D unresolved. This CDR3 region has 15 residues. V was trimmed by 5 bases and J by 0 bases, leaving 11 bases between them. The germline V gene has CDR1 SEHNR and CDR2 FQNEAQ (reference sequence). This chain's CDR3 is CASSPHKGSYNEQFF. The CDR3 DNA follows: TGTGCCAGCAGCCCCCATAAGGGCTCCTACAATGAGCAGTTCTTC.

The genes are TRBV19 and TRBJ1-3; D unresolved. V lost 5 bases and J 2 bases, leaving 7 bases between the germline ends. The CDR3 contains 13 residues. CDR1 LNHDA and CDR2 SQIVND come from the germline V gene (reference sequence). The CDR3 reads CASSVGTGNTIYF. As DNA, the CDR3 is TGTGCCAGTAGTGTGGGTACTGGAAACACCATATATTTT.

The V call is TRBV12-1, the J call TRBJ1-5. TRBV12-1 is termed a pseudogene. The CDR3 sequence is 14 residues long. The CDR3 spells CASRPGRGITPQHF. The CDR3 DNA reads as TGTGCCAGCAGACCTGGGCGGGGGATAACGCCCCAGCATTTT.